A selection of T cell receptor beta chains follows, all from one sample in a study of human T cells and chemical hapten exposure. TCRdb passed the RACE reads through MiXCR, listing each CDR3 protein once. The table lists around 100,000 distinct CDR3 sequences, approximately 11% of them singletons, with around 3.6% in the top ten. The sequencing here drew on whole blood, taken in connection with sensitization to the hapten diphenylcyclopropenone (DPC). These receptors came from a woman aged 40 to 55 with alopecia areata. Some clones in this sample may be carry-over from other donors' samples. The CDR3 runs from the conserved cysteine through the conserved F or W. The D gene is left open where the match is weak. Rows give clone size only sometimes, using once, few, many, or a class for an expanded clone.

NA,TRBJ1-2,TRBV6-5,many,CASSTGGQDYGYTF,TGTGCCAGCAGTACCGGAGGGCAAGACTATGGCTACACCTTC
NA,TRBJ1-4,TRBV6-5,many,CASSYSTPVGFQGREKLFF,TGTGCCAGCAGTTACTCTACTCCGGTCGGTTTCCAGGGGAGGGAAAAACTGTTTTTT
NA,TRBJ2-3,TRBV7-2,NA,CASSRRVDTQYF,TGTGCCAGCAGCCGTCGTGTGGATACGCAGTATTTT
NA,TRBJ2-2,TRBV15,many,CATSVETRGRTGELFF,TGTGCCACCAGCGTCGAGACTAGAGGGCGGACCGGGGAGCTGTTTTTT
TRBD2,TRBJ2-5,TRBV19,NA,CASRLAGETQYF,TGTGCCAGCCGACTAGCGGGGGAGACCCAGTACTTC
TRBD2,TRBJ2-3,TRBV28,many,CASSMGLAGGTSTDTQYF,TGTGCCAGCAGTATGGGACTAGCGGGGGGAACTAGCACAGATACGCAGTATTTT
NA,TRBJ2-7,TRBV7-2,many,CASSRVSVYEQYF,TGTGCCAGCAGCCGTGTGTCCGTCTACGAGCAGTACTTC
NA,TRBJ1-5,TRBV3-1,many,CASSQASAQGTQHF,TGTGCCAGCAGCCAAGCGTCAGCCCAAGGGACCCAGCATTTT
TRBD2,TRBJ2-5,TRBV4-2,NA,CASSQESSGGRETQYF,TGTGCCAGCAGCCAAGAGTCTAGCGGGGGTCGAGAGACCCAGTACTTC
NA,TRBJ2-7,TRBV20-1,NA,CSARDSYEQYF,TGCAGTGCTAGAGATAGCTACGAGCAGTACTTC
NA,TRBJ2-1,TRBV7-9,NA,CASRTNPDEQFF,TGTGCCAGCAGAACGAACCCAGATGAGCAGTTCTTC
NA,TRBJ1-2,TRBV7-3,many,CASSPKDGKPTF,TGTGCCAGCAGCCCCAAGGACGGGAAACCCACCTTC
NA,TRBJ2-5,TRBV6-5,few,CASSYLPADQETQYF,TGTGCCAGCAGTTATCTTCCCGCGGACCAAGAGACCCAGTACTTC
NA,TRBJ1-1,TRBV20-1,many,CSASMARLGNTEAFF,TGCAGTGCTAGTATGGCAAGGTTAGGGAACACTGAAGCTTTCTTT
NA,TRBJ1-1,TRBV6-5,many,CATGRGGGLNTEAFF,TGTGCCACCGGCCGGGGGGGAGGATTGAACACTGAAGCTTTCTTT
NA,TRBJ2-1,TRBV6-6,many,CASTPPGSSLGEQFF,TGTGCCAGCACCCCCCCGGGGTCCAGCCTGGGTGAGCAGTTCTTC
NA,TRBJ1-1,TRBV20-1,few,CSARDPGWGHTEAFF,TGCAGTGCTAGAGATCCTGGTTGGGGACACACTGAAGCTTTCTTT
TRBD2,TRBJ2-5,TRBV7-6,many,CASSASGRDRETQYF,TGTGCCAGCAGCGCTAGCGGGAGGGATAGAGAGACCCAGTACTTC
TRBD1,TRBJ2-7,TRBV11-3,NA,CASSPTRDSPRQYF,TGTGCCAGCAGCCCCACGAGGGACAGCCCTAGGCAGTACTTC
NA,TRBJ2-1,TRBV20-1,NA,CSARHATEQFF,TGCAGTGCTAGGCATGCTACGGAGCAGTTCTTC
TRBD1,TRBJ1-1,TRBV4-3,NA,CASSRDRGSMNTEAFF,TGCGCCAGCAGCCGAGACAGGGGGTCTATGAACACTGAAGCTTTCTTT
NA,TRBJ1-2,TRBV28,NA,CASMFQGQGYTF,TGTGCCAGCATGTTCCAGGGTCAAGGCTACACCTTC
NA,TRBJ1-1,TRBV24-1,few,CATSGAGNTEAFF,TGTGCCACCTCAGGGGCAGGCAACACTGAAGCTTTCTTT
NA,TRBJ2-5,TRBV5-1,NA,CASSPAFETQYF,TGCGCCAGCAGCCCCGCGTTTGAGACCCAGTACTTC
NA,TRBJ2-7,TRBV6-5,NA,CANISRLSPSYEQYF,TGTGCCAACATCTCAAGACTTTCCCCCTCCTACGAGCAGTACTTC
TRBD1,TRBJ1-5,TRBV20-1,many,CSASTGRDQPQHF,TGCAGTGCATCGACAGGGAGGGATCAGCCCCAGCATTTT
NA,TRBJ2-7,TRBV6-2/TRBV6-3,NA,CASSRSLVGAYEQYF,TGTGCCAGCAGCCGTTCCCTGGTCGGGGCCTACGAGCAGTACTTC
TRBD2,TRBJ2-1,TRBV7-2,NA,CASSLVNGGAAYEQFF,TGTGCCAGCAGCTTAGTCAACGGGGGGGCAGCGTATGAGCAGTTCTTC
NA,TRBJ2-5,TRBV7-2,NA,CASSLGDGQETQYF,TGTGCCAGCAGCTTAGGGGATGGCCAAGAGACCCAGTACTTC
NA,TRBJ1-6,TRBV12-3/TRBV12-4,many,CASSPQGNSPLHF,TGTGCCAGCAGCCCCCAGGGGAATTCACCCCTCCACTTT
NA,TRBJ1-3,TRBV29-1,many,CSAQGNTIYF,TGCAGCGCTCAGGGGAACACCATATATTTT
NA,TRBJ2-5,TRBV7-9,NA,CASSLVGSRIQETQYF,TGTGCCAGCAGCTTAGTTGGTAGCAGAATCCAAGAGACCCAGTACTTC
NA,TRBJ1-2,TRBV12-3/TRBV12-4,NA,CASSFTSNYYGYTF,TGTGCCAGCAGTTTTACCTCGAACTACTATGGCTACACCTTC
NA,TRBJ2-1,TRBV4-1,many,CASSQAGYTYNEQFF,TGCGCCAGCAGCCAAGCAGGGTATACCTACAATGAGCAGTTCTTC
NA,TRBJ2-5,TRBV7-2,NA,CASSLARQDPETQYF,TGTGCCAGCAGCTTAGCGCGGCAGGATCCGGAGACCCAGTACTTC
NA,TRBJ1-2,TRBV14,many,CASSHLNRTYGYTF,TGTGCCAGCAGCCATTTGAACAGGACCTATGGCTACACCTTC
NA,TRBJ2-7,TRBV27,NA,CASSPQLVYEQYF,TGTGCCAGCAGTCCCCAACTAGTTTACGAGCAGTACTTC
TRBD2,TRBJ2-1,TRBV4-2,NA,CASSDSGERGHEQFF,TGTGCCAGCAGCGATAGCGGGGAGAGAGGGCATGAGCAGTTCTTC
NA,TRBJ2-1,TRBV19,few,CASSIGVSSYNEQFF,TGTGCCAGTAGTATAGGTGTGAGCTCCTACAATGAGCAGTTCTTC
NA,TRBJ1-2,TRBV28,NA,CASSLSAAVYGYTF,TGTGCCAGCAGTTTATCGGCAGCGGTCTATGGCTACACCTTC
TRBD2,TRBJ2-1,TRBV13,many,CASSKAVGGRATDEQFF,TGTGCCAGCAGCAAGGCCGTTGGCGGGAGGGCCACGGATGAGCAGTTCTTC
TRBD1,TRBJ1-1,TRBV6-6,many,CASRTTGKAFF,TGTGCCAGCAGGACGACAGGGAAAGCTTTCTTT
TRBD1,TRBJ1-1,TRBV20-1,NA,CSAGRTGEAFF,TGCAGTGCTGGGCGGACAGGGGAAGCTTTCTTT
TRBD1,TRBJ2-7,TRBV20-1,NA,CSAREFGQGVNEQYF,TGCAGTGCTAGAGAGTTCGGGCAGGGGGTTAACGAGCAGTACTTC
TRBD2,TRBJ2-1,TRBV7-6,many,CASSWGLADHNEQFF,TGTGCCAGCAGCTGGGGACTAGCGGACCACAATGAGCAGTTCTTC